This TCR beta chain was sequenced for a study of shared clonotypes between healthy human individuals. The J segment lost 4 bases and the V segment lost 8 bases, leaving 4 bases of the junction unmatched. Germline V gene lookup returns CDR1 MDHEN and CDR2 SYDVKM. The CDR3 is 13 residues long. Some clones are missing from TCRdb's copy, which holds only in-frame ones; the method was immunoSEQ multiplex PCR. The table includes some 1.5 million clones, roughly 97% detected once. Material: naive CD4+ T cells sorted from blood. Subset: CD45RA+ positively selected. The sequence was collected from a man aged 30-40 years in good health. This chain uses TRBV28 with TRBJ1-5; TRBD1 agrees at 8 bases. Here the CDR3 reads CASGRQGNQPQHF. Here the CDR3 DNA reads TGTGCCAGCGGTAGACAGGGGAATCAGCCCCAGCATTTT.